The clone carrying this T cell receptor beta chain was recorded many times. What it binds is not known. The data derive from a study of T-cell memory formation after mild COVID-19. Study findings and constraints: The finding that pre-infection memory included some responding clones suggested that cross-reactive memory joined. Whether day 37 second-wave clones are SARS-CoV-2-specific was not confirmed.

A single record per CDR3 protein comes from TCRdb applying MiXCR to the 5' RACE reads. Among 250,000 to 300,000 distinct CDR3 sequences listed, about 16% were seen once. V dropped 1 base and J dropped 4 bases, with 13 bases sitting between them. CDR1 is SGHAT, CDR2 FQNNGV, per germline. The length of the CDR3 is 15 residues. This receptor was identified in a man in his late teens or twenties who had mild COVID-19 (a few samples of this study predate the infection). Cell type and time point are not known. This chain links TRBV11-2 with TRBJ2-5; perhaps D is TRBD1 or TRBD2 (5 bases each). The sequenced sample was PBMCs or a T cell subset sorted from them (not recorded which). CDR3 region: CASSLGWDGAETQYF. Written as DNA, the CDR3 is TGTGCCAGCAGCTTAGGTTGGGACGGGGCAGAGACCCAGTACTTC.